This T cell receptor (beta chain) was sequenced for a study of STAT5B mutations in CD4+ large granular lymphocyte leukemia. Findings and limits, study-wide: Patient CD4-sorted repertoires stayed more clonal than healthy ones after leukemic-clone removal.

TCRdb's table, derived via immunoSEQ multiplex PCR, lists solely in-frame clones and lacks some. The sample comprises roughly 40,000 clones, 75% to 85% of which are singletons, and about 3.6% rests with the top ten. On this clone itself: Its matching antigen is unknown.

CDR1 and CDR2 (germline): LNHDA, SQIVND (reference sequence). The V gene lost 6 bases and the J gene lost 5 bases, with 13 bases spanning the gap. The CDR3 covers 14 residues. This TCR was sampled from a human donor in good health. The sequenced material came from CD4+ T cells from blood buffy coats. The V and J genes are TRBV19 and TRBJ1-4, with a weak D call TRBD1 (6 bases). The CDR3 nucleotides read TGTGCCAGTAGGAGACAGGCGAACAATGAAAAACTGTTTTTT. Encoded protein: CASRRQANNEKLFF.